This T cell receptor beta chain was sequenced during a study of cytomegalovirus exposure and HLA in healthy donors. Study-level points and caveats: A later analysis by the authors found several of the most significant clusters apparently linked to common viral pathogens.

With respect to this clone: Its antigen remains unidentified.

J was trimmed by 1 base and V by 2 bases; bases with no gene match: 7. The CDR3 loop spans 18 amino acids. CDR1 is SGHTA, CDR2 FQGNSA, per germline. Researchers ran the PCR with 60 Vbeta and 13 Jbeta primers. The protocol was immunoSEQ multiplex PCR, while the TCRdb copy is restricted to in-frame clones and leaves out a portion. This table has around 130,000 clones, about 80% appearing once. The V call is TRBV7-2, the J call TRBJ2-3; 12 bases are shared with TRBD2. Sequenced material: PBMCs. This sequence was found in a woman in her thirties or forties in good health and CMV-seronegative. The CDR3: CASSLIGLAGRRTDTQYF. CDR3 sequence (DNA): TGTGCCAGCAGCTTAATCGGACTAGCGGGGAGGCGCACAGATACGCAGTATTTT.